These 25 T cell receptor beta chains were all obtained from the same sample, sequenced in a study of blood T cell repertoires in COVID-19. Profiling relied on immunoSEQ multiplex PCR, and the TCRdb table lists in-frame clones only, not all of them. Of about 260,000 clones in the sample, over 70% were seen once. The sample was peripheral blood. The receptors shown here come from a human donor in a cohort sampled during active COVID-19.

The rearrangement links TRBV18 to TRBJ1-4, with 8 bases lining up with TRBD1. This CDR3 contains 15 residues. CDR1 and CDR2 from the germline V gene are KGHSH and LQKENI. V shed 3 bases, J shed 3 bases, and the junction held 3 bases outside the gene matches. In nucleotides, the CDR3 is TGTGCCAGCTCACCGAACAGGGGGGCTAATGAAAAACTGTTTTTT. Its protein is CASSPNRGANEKLFF.

The chain employs TRBV2 and TRBJ2-7; possible D gene TRBD1, 6 bases. V gave up 6 bases and J gave up 4 bases, with 10 bases separating them. Germline CDR1 is SNHLY and CDR2 is FYNNEI. This CDR3 has 12 amino acids. For the CDR3, the DNA is TGTGCCAGCAGAGTGGACAGTTACGAGCAGTACTTC. Translation: CASRVDSYEQYF. The full variable domain, completed using reference TRBV2 and TRBJ2-7, is EPEVTQTPSHQVTQMGQEVILRCVPISNHLYFYWYRQILGQKVEFLVSFYNNEISEKSEIFDDQFSVERPDGSNFTLKIRSTKLEDSAMYFCASRVDSYEQYFGPGTRLTVT.

The rearrangement joins TRBV7-8 to TRBJ2-1; TRBD2 matches 9 bases. The CDR3 runs to 16 residues. With V trimmed by 1 base and J by 4 bases, 5 bases remained unmatched. Germline V CDR1 and CDR2: SGHVS, FQNEAQ. CDR3 amino acids: CASSLGSSGKYNEQFF. The CDR3 DNA sequence: TGTGCCAGCAGCTTAGGGTCTAGCGGGAAATACAATGAGCAGTTCTTC.

This clone occurred once. This chain connects TRBV5-8 to TRBJ2-2; D perhaps matches TRBD1 (5 bases). In germline, CDR1 is SGHTS, CDR2 YDEGEE. There are 15 residues in the CDR3. Trimming pared 2 bases from V and 4 bases from J, leaving 12 bases between. The CDR3 spells CASSFGREGTGELFF. The CDR3 region has the DNA TGTGCCAGCAGCTTCGGCAGGGAAGGCACCGGGGAGCTGTTTTTT.

This sequence joins TRBV29-1 and TRBJ2-5, with 11 bases matching TRBD1. CDR1 and CDR2 (germline): SQVTM, ANQGSEA. This CDR3 has 14 residues. Trimming removed 6 bases from V and 4 bases from J; junction bases left unmatched: 7. This CDR3 is CSVEDRGHRETQYF. The DNA of the CDR3 is TGCAGCGTAGAGGACAGGGGGCATAGAGAGACCCAGTACTTC.

This clone came up many times. The chain carries TRBV19 and TRBJ1-6; no firm D call. V was trimmed by 3 bases and J by 3 bases, leaving 12 bases between them. The CDR3 contains 16 residues. Germline CDR1 reads LNHDA; CDR2 reads SQIVND (reference sequence). The CDR3 DNA follows: TGTGCCAGTAGTATCTCTTTTGAGGTCTATAATTCACCCCTCCACTTT. Protein product: CASSISFEVYNSPLHF.

The rearrangement uses TRBV21-1 and TRBJ1-2; the table's D call TRBD1 went unverified against the DNA. TRBV21-1 is described as a pseudogene. The CDR3 is 19 amino acids. The CDR3 reads CASSPSPNDRRVMEYGYTF. The CDR3 nucleotides read TGTGCCAGCAGCCCATCCCCCAACGATCGCAGGGTAATGGAATATGGCTACACCTTC.

In this sample, this clone turned up once. This chain links TRBV10-3 with TRBJ1-1, with D perhaps TRBD1 (5 bases). Germline assignment: CDR1 ENHRY and CDR2 SYGVKD. The germline V and J ends were trimmed by 4 bases and 2 bases, with 8 bases remaining between them. The CDR3 runs 13 residues. CDR3 in amino acids: CAISGTYNTEAFF. The CDR3, as DNA: TGTGCCATCAGTGGGACATATAACACTGAAGCTTTCTTT.

This clone turned up a few times. The chain joins TRBV28 to TRBJ1-5; 9 nucleotides agree with TRBD1. V dropped 2 bases and J dropped 4; count of bases not matched to a gene: 15. Germline V lookup: CDR1 MDHEN, CDR2 SYDVKM. The CDR3 covers 19 residues. The chain's CDR3 is CASSLPPTAGQGVNQPQHF. CDR3 bases: TGTGCCAGCAGTTTACCCCCCACGGCGGGACAGGGTGTAAATCAGCCCCAGCATTTT.

This clone was seen only once. The V and J genes are TRBV6-5 and TRBJ2-3, with 8 nucleotides matching TRBD2. In germline, CDR1 is MNHEY, CDR2 SVGAGI. V was clipped by 2 bases and J by 6 bases; unmatched bases: 7. This CDR3 has 15 residues. The chain's CDR3 is CASSYAGGGGDTQYF. For the CDR3, the DNA is TGTGCCAGCAGTTACGCGGGGGGCGGCGGGGATACGCAGTATTTT.

The rearrangement uses TRBV4-3 and TRBJ1-5, with TRBD1 as a possible D gene (5 bases). This CDR3 contains 15 residues. Per germline, CDR1 LGHNA and CDR2 YSLEER. The V end lost 3 bases, the J end lost 5 bases, and 14 bases lay between the germline ends. CDR3 region: CASSQVTGGYQPQHF. CDR3 bases: TGCGCCAGCAGCCAGGTTACAGGCGGATATCAGCCCCAGCATTTT.

In its sample, this clone was seen once. The V call is TRBV9, the J call TRBJ2-5; 10 positions match TRBD2. J lost 5 bases, V lost 0 bases, and 7 bases had no gene match. CDR3 length equals 16 residues. Germline lookup yields CDR1 SGDLS and CDR2 YYNGEE. In DNA form, the CDR3 reads TGTGCCAGCAGCGTAGACCTAGCGGGAGTTGGCGAGACCCAGTACTTC. This sequence encodes CASSVDLAGVGETQYF. The full variable domain, with the rest looked up from reference TRBV9 and TRBJ2-5, is DSGVTQTPKHLITATGQRVTLRCSPRSGDLSVYWYQQSLDQGLQFLIQYYNGEERAKGNILERFSAQQFPDLHSELNLSSLELGDSALYFCASSVDLAGVGETQYFGPGTRLLVL.

The J gene is TRBJ1-6, the V gene TRBV10-1, with D possibly being TRBD1 (5 bases). V was cut by 2 bases and J by 6 bases, with 14 bases left in between. The germline V gene encodes CDR1 WNHNN and CDR2 SYGVQD (reference sequence). The CDR3 is 16 residues long. CDR3 bases: TGCGCCAGCAGTGAGAGCCAAGGGGTTGGTAATTCACCCCTCCACTTT. It is translated as CASSESQGVGNSPLHF.

The CDR3 coding sequence is TGTGCCAGCAGCCGAGCACAGGATGGGCAAGAGACCCAGTACTTC. Its protein is CASSRAQDGQETQYF. V usage is TRBV4-2 and J usage is TRBJ2-5, with D possibly matching TRBD1 (5 bases). Trimming removed 4 bases from V and 2 bases from J, with 14 bases in between. CDR1 is LGHNA, CDR2 YNFKEQ, per germline. CDR3 length: 15 residues.

This clone has only one observation. The chain employs TRBV7-2 and TRBJ2-3, with 10 bases identical to TRBD2. This CDR3 has 18 amino acids. Germline assignment: CDR1 SGHTA and CDR2 FQGNSA. V lost 4 bases and J lost 2; bases outside the gene matches: 12. CDR3 coding DNA: TGTGCCAGCAGCTCAAGGACTAGCGGAAACCCGATCACAGATACGCAGTATTTT. Translation gives CASSSRTSGNPITDTQYF.

The rearrangement uses TRBV28 and TRBJ2-5; D is perhaps TRBD2 (7 bases). The CDR3 spans 17 residues. The germline CDR1 and CDR2 sequences are MDHEN and SYDVKM. The V end lost 3 bases, the J end lost 4 bases, and 21 bases lay between the germline ends. This CDR3 reads CASSFEGGGLLGETQYF. Written as DNA, the CDR3 is TGTGCCAGCAGTTTTGAGGGCGGGGGCCTCCTGGGAGAGACCCAGTACTTC.

The chain combines TRBV7-9 with TRBJ1-6, with D possibly matching TRBD1 (5 bases). The CDR3 is made up of 16 amino acids. From germline, CDR1 is SEHNR and CDR2 FQNEAQ (reference sequence). Trimming stripped 3 bases from V and 6 bases from J, with 15 bases between. The CDR3 spells CASSFAATGGNSPLHF. The DNA for the CDR3 is TGTGCCAGCAGCTTCGCCGCGACGGGGGGTAATTCACCCCTCCACTTT.

J is TRBJ2-2 and V is TRBV3-1 (or the pseudogene TRBV3-2), with D maybe TRBD2 (6 bases). The CDR3 runs 14 residues. V was clipped by 1 base and J by 4 bases, with 7 bases between them. Germline loops: CDR1 LGHDT, CDR2 YNNKEL (reference sequence). The CDR3, as DNA: TGTGCCAGCAGCCAAGGACTAGTCACCGGGGAGCTGTTTTTT. It specifies CASSQGLVTGELFF.

The chain links TRBV27 to TRBJ1-4; 8 nucleotides agree with TRBD1. Germline loops: CDR1 MNHEY, CDR2 SMNVEV (reference sequence). The CDR3 is 14 amino acids. The V gene end was trimmed by 7 bases and the J gene end by 6 bases; junction bases not matched to a gene: 7. The CDR3 nucleotides read TGTGCCAGCACCATTTCAGGGGGCTATGAAAAACTGTTTTTT. The encoded protein is CASTISGGYEKLFF. Drawing the rest from reference TRBV27 and TRBJ1-4, the complete variable domain is EAQVTQNPRYLITVTGKKLTVTCSQNMNHEYMSWYRQDPGLGLRQIYYSMNVEVTDKGDVPEGYKVSRKEKRNFPLILESPSPNQTSLYFCASTISGGYEKLFFGSGTQLSVL.

This chain links TRBV19 with TRBJ2-2; TRBD1 matches 7 bases. V lost 3 bases and J lost 6; bases outside the gene matches: 19. Germline V gene data show CDR1 as LNHDA and CDR2 as SQIVND (reference sequence). The CDR3 loop spans 19 amino acids. As DNA, the CDR3 is TGTGCCAGTAGTATTTCAACTGGGGACCGATTAAGGGGGCCCGGGGAGCTGTTTTTT. As protein: CASSISTGDRLRGPGELFF.

V gene TRBV14 combines with J gene TRBJ1-6; TRBD1 matches 7 bases. The CDR3 is 14 amino acids. The ends lost 3 bases at V and 7 bases at J; junction bases unmatched: 3. Per the germline V gene, CDR1 is SGHDN and CDR2 is FVKESK. DNA of the CDR3: TGTGCCAGCAGCCAGGGGACAGAGAATTCACCCCTCCACTTT. It yields the protein CASSQGTENSPLHF.

This chain links TRBV24-1 with TRBJ1-2; D remains unclear. Germline V gene data show CDR1 as KGHDR and CDR2 as SFDVKD. This CDR3 is 15 amino acids long. V was clipped by 4 bases and J by 2 bases, with 13 bases between them. CDR3 nucleotide sequence: TGTGCCACCAGTGAGGCAGTCTTTCCAAACTATGGCTACACCTTC. Translation: CATSEAVFPNYGYTF.

This clone appeared a single time. The chain recombines TRBV27 with TRBJ2-7; 9 bases are a match to TRBD1. The CDR3 has 13 amino acids. Germline trimming cut 5 bases from V and 6 bases from J; bases unmatched to any gene: 5. Germline CDR1 and CDR2: MNHEY and SMNVEV (reference sequence). The CDR3 DNA reads TGTGCCAGCAGTATAAACAGGGGGCGCGAGCAGTACTTC. Its protein product is CASSINRGREQYF.

The chain is built from TRBV9 and TRBJ2-1; 12 nucleotides agree with TRBD2. CDR3 length: 16 amino acids. The germline V gene has CDR1 SGDLS and CDR2 YYNGEE. V lost 3 bases and J lost 5; bases outside the gene matches: 6. The CDR3 loop reads CASSGSSGGGHNEQFF. The CDR3, as DNA: TGTGCCAGCAGCGGATCTAGCGGGGGGGGACACAATGAGCAGTTCTTC.

The chain employs TRBV2 and TRBJ1-5; 8 bases fit TRBD1. The J segment lost 0 bases and the V segment lost 4 bases, leaving 11 bases of the junction unmatched. The CDR3 length is 18 residues. Per the germline V gene, CDR1 is SNHLY and CDR2 is FYNNEI. This CDR3 reads CASSGSGTGRYSNQPQHF. DNA for the CDR3: TGTGCCAGCAGTGGATCCGGGACAGGACGTTATAGCAATCAGCCCCAGCATTTT.